The sequence of this T cell receptor (beta chain) was determined in a study of blood T cells in healthy people across ages. Next came a second PCR, run for roughly 7 to 12 cycles, which used a sample-barcoded 5' primer along with a J-beta primer mix. TCRdb re-derived calls from the 5' RACE reads in MiXCR, one entry per CDR3 protein. Among 660,000 or so distinct CDR3 sequences listed, 58% were seen once. The CDR3 runs 15 residues. V dropped 5 bases and J dropped 5 bases, with 18 bases sitting between them. Germline V lookup: CDR1 SEHNR, CDR2 FQNEAQ (reference sequence). The source of this sequence is a man in his 60s in good health. The sample consisted of blood. V is TRBV7-9 and J is TRBJ2-5; tentative D call: TRBD1 (7 bases). The DNA for the CDR3 is TGTGCCAGCAGCCTCAGGAGGGGGCTGGCGGAGACCCAGTACTTC. Its protein is CASSLRRGLAETQYF.